This TCR beta chain was captured in a study of T-cell memory formation after mild COVID-19. Study results and limitations: Nothing showed for sure that second-wave clones peaking on day 37 were SARS-CoV-2 specific. The main location of contracting CD4+ clones was CM and EM, and that of contracting CD8+ clones was EMRA.

MiXCR, applied by TCRdb to the 5' RACE reads, yields one record per CDR3 protein. This repertoire shows 100,000 to 120,000 distinct CDR3 sequences, around 17% found once; its top ten account for about 6%. V gave up 9 bases and J gave up 6 bases, with 11 bases separating them. CDR1 is KGHDR, CDR2 SFDVKD, per germline. This CDR3 is built from 12 residues. Concerning this clonotype: What it recognizes is unknown.

The TCR originated in a man younger than 35 who had mild COVID-19 (a few samples of this study predate the infection). Cell type and time point are not known. J is TRBJ2-1 and V is TRBV24-1, with D perhaps matching TRBD1 or TRBD2 (6 bases each). Sequenced material: PBMCs or a T cell subset sorted from them (not recorded which). The CDR3 DNA follows: TGTGCCACCGGGGGGCCAGGCAATGAGCAGTTCTTC. This codes for CATGGPGNEQFF.